This T cell receptor beta chain was retrieved from a study of control samples from healthy donors and cancer patients. Sequencing used immunoSEQ multiplex PCR; TCRdb keeps in-frame clones, though not all of them. The sample shows approximately 140,000 clones, 85% to 90% of them seen only once. This CDR3 is 12 amino acids long. Germline lookup yields CDR1 KGHSH and CDR2 LQKENI. Concerning this clone itself: Germline is not matched at one junction end, which may reflect a read error.

This TCR was recovered from a man in his fifties with head and neck cancer. The sequenced sample was PBMCs. The chain combines TRBV18 with TRBJ1-1, with TRBD1 as a possible D gene (5 bases). The CDR3 spells CASPPQTGNAFF. DNA for the CDR3: TGTGCCAGCCCACCACAAACAGGCAATGCTTTCTTT.